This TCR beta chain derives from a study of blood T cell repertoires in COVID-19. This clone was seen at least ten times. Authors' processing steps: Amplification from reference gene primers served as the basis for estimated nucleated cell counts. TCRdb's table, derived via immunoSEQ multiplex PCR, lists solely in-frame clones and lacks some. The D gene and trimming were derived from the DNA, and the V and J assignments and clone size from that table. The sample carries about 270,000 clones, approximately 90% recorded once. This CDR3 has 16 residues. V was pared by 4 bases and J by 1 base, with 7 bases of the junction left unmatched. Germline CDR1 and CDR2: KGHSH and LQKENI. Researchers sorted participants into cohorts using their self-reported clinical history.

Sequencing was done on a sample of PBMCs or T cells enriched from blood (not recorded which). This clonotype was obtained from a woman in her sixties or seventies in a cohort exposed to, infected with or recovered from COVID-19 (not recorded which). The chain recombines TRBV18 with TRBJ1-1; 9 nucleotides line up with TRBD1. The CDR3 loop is CASSLAPGQGNTEAFF. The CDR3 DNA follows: TGTGCCAGCTCACTTGCCCCGGGACAGGGGAACACTGAAGCTTTCTTT.